This TCR beta chain was observed in a study of T cells in localized non-small cell lung cancer. Trimming pared 0 bases from V and 6 bases from J, leaving 25 bases between. The CDR3 has 19 residues. The germline gives CDR1 SGDLS, CDR2 YYNGEE. Study-level points and caveats: Sequencing covered just one tumor region, so heterogeneity cannot be ruled out. With higher T cell density in blood came longer overall survival. In adjacent lung appeared a median around 54 of the top 100 tumor clones. Uninvolved adjacent lung had higher T cell clonality than tumor and all other tissues.

This table comes from immunoSEQ multiplex PCR, and its TCRdb copy is limited to in-frame clones, with some not included. The sample includes thousands of clones, around 21% of them seen just once. With respect to this clone: Its antigen remains unidentified.

This TCR derives from a man between 40 and 69 years old with stage II lung adenocarcinoma. The V call is TRBV9, the J call TRBJ2-1, with D possibly being TRBD1 (5 bases). This sample comprised lung tumor tissue, obtained before any cancer treatment. CDR3 in amino acids: CASSVALGAGLGQGNEQFF. The CDR3 DNA is TGTGCCAGCAGCGTAGCTTTAGGGGCAGGGCTCGGCCAGGGCAATGAGCAGTTCTTC.